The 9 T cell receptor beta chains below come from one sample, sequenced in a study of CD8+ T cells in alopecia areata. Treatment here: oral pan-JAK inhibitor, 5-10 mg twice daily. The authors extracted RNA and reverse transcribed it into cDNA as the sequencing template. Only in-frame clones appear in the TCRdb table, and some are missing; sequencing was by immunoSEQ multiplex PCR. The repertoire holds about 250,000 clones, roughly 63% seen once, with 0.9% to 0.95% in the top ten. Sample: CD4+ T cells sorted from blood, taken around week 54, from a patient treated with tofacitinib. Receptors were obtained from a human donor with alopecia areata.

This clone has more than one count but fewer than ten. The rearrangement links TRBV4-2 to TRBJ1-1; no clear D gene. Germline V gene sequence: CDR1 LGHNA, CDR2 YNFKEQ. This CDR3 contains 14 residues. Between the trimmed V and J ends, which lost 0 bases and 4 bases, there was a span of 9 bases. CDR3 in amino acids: CASSQEIRGTEAFF. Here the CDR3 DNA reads TGTGCCAGCAGCCAAGAAATCCGGGGCACTGAAGCTTTCTTT.

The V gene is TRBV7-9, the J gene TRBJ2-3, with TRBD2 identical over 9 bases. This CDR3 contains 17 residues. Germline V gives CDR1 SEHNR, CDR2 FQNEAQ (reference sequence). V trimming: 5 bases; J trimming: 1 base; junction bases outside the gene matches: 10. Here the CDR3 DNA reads TGTGCCAGCAGCCCTGTGGCTAGCGGGGTCGGCACAGATACGCAGTATTTT. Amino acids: CASSPVASGVGTDTQYF.

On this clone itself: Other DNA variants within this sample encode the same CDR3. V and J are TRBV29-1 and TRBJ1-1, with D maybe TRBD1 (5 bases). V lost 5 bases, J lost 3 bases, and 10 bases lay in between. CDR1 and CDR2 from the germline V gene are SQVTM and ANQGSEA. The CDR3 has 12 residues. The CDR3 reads CSVQGIDTEAFF. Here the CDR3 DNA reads TGCAGCGTTCAGGGTATCGACACTGAAGCTTTCTTT.

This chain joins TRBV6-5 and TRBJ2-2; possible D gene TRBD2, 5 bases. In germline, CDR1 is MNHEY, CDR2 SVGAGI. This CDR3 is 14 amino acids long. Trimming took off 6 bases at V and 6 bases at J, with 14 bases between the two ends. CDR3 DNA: TGTGCCAGCAGGAGCGGCGTAGCACCCGGGGAGCTGTTTTTT. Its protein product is CASRSGVAPGELFF.

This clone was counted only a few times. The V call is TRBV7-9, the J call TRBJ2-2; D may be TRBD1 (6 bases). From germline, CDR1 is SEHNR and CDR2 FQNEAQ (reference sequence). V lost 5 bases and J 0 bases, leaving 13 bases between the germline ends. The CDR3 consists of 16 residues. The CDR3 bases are TGTGCCAGCAGCCCCAGGGGCGGAGCGAACACCGGGGAGCTGTTTTTT. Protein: CASSPRGGANTGELFF.

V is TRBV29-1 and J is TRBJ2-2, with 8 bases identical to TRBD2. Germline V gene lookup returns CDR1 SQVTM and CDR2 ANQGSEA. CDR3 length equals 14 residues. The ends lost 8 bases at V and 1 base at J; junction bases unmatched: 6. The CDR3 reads CSTLGGGNTGELFF. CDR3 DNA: TGCAGCACCCTCGGGGGGGGGAACACCGGGGAGCTGTTTTTT.

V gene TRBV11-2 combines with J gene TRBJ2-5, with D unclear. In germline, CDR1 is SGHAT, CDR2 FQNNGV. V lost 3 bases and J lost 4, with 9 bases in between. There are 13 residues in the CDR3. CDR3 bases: TGTGCCAGCAGCTTTGGCAGCTCAGAGACCCAGTACTTC. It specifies CASSFGSSETQYF.

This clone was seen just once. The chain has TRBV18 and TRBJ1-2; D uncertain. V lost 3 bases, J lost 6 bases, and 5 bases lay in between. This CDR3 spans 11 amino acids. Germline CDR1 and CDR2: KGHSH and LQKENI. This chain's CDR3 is CASSPKDGYTF. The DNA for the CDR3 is TGTGCCAGCTCACCTAAGGATGGCTACACCTTC.

CDR3 sequence: CAWSVQRFGELFF. The DNA for the CDR3 is TGTGCCTGGAGTGTACAGCGGTTTGGGGAACTGTTTTTT. The V gene is TRBV30, the J gene TRBJ1-4; D remains ambiguous. The CDR3 runs to 13 residues. Germline V lookup: CDR1 GTSNPN, CDR2 SVGIG (reference sequence). V was pared by 0 bases and J by 12 bases, with 14 bases between.